The present T cell receptor beta chain was sequenced within a study of cytomegalovirus exposure and HLA in healthy donors. PCR used 60 Vbeta primers and 13 Jbeta primers. Data came from immunoSEQ multiplex PCR; TCRdb stores just in-frame clones and leaves some out. The data show 130,000 to 150,000 clones, about 80% seen once. The CDR3 length is 15 residues. CDR1 and CDR2 from the germline V gene are WSHSY and SAAADI. With 8 bases clipped from V and 4 bases from J, the junction kept 6 bases outside the gene matches. The sequenced sample consisted of PBMCs. The chain links TRBV10-2 to TRBJ2-1, with 12 nucleotides matching TRBD2. The TCR sequence derives from a man in his forties in good health and CMV-seropositive. CDR3 sequence (DNA): TGCGCCAGCGCACCGACTAGCGGGGGATACAATGAGCAGTTCTTC. Amino acid sequence: CASAPTSGGYNEQFF.